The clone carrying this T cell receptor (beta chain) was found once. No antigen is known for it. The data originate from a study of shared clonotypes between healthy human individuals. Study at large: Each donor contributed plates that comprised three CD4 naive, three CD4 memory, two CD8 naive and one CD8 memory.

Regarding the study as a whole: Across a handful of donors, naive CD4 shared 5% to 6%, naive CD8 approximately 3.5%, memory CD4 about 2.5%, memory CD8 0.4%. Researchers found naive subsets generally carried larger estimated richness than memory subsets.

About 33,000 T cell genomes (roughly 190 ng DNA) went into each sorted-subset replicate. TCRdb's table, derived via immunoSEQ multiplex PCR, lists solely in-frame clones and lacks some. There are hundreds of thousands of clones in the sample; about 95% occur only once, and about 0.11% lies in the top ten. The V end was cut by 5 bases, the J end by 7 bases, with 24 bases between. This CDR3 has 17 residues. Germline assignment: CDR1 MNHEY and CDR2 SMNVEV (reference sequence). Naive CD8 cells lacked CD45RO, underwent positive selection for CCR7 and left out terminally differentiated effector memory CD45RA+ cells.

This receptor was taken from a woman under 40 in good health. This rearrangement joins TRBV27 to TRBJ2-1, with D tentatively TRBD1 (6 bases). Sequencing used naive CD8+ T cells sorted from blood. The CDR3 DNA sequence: TGTGCCAGCAGTCCGCACCCGGGACAAAGCCGTGGGAATGAGCAGTTCTTC. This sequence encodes CASSPHPGQSRGNEQFF.